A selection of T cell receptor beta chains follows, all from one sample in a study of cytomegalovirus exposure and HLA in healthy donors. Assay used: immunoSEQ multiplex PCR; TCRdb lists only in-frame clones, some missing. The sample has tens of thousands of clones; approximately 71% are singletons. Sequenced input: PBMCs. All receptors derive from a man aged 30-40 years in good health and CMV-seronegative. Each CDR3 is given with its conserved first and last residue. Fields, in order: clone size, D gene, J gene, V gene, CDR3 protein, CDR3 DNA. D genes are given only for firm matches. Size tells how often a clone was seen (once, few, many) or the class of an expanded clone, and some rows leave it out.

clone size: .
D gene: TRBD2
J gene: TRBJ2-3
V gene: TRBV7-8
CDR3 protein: CASSLRTSGGRIDTQYF
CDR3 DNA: TGTGCCAGCAGCTTAAGAACTAGCGGGGGCCGGATAGATACGCAGTATTTT

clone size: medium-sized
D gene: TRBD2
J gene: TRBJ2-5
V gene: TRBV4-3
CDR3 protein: CASSQERGGQETQYF
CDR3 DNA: TGCGCCAGCAGCCAAGAGCGGGGGGGCCAAGAGACCCAGTACTTC

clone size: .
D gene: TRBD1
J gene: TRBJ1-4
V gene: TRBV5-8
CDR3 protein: CASSLQGSTNEKLFF
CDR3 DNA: TGTGCCAGCAGCTTACAGGGGTCAACTAATGAAAAACTGTTTTTT

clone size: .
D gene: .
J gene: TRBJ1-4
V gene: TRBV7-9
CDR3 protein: CASSLQGTANEKLFF
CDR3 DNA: TGTGCCAGCAGCTTACAGGGCACGGCTAATGAAAAACTGTTTTTT

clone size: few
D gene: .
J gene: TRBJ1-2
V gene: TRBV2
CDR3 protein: CASSAGLYGYTF
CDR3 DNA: TGTGCCAGCAGCGCCGGTCTCTATGGCTACACCTTC

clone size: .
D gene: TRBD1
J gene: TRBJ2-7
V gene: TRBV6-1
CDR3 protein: CASSEFGTGTYEQYF
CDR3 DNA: TGTGCCAGCAGTGAATTTGGGACAGGGACCTACGAGCAGTACTTC

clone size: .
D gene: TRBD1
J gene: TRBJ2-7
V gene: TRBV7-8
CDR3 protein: CASSPMDRAYEQYF
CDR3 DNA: TGTGCCAGCAGTCCTATGGACAGGGCCTACGAGCAGTACTTC

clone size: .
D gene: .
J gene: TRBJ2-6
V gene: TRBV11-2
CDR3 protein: CASSYRSGSGANVLTF
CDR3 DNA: TGTGCCAGCAGCTACCGTTCGGGCTCTGGGGCCAACGTCCTGACTTTC

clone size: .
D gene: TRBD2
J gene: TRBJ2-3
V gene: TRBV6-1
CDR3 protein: CASSETLAGGPDTQYF
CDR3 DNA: TGTGCCAGCAGTGAAACGCTAGCGGGAGGTCCAGATACGCAGTATTTT

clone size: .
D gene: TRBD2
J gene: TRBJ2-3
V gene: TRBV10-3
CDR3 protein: CAIGETSGGTDTQYF
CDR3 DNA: TGTGCCATCGGGGAGACTAGCGGGGGTACAGATACGCAGTATTTT

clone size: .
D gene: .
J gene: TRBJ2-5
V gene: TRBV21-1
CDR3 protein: CASSLTRVAQETQYF
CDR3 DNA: TGTGCCAGCAGCTTAACGAGGGTGGCCCAAGAGACCCAGTACTTC

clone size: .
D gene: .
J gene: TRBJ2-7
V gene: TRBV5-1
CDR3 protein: CASSSQDYEQYF
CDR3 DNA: TGCGCCAGCAGCTCACAGGACTACGAGCAGTACTTC

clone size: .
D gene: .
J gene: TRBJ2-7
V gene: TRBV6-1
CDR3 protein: CASSESGVGGAGSYEQYF
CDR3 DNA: TGTGCCAGCAGTGAATCGGGGGTTGGGGGGGCCGGCTCCTACGAGCAGTACTTC

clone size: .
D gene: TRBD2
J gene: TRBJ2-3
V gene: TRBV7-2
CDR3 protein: CASSPTSGGPGFDTQYF
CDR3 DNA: TGTGCCAGCAGCCCCACTAGCGGGGGGCCAGGGTTCGATACGCAGTATTTT

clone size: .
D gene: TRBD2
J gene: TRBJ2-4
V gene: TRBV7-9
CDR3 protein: CASSSPGGEAKNIQYF
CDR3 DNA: TGTGCCAGCAGCTCCCCGGGGGGGGAGGCCAAAAACATTCAGTACTTC

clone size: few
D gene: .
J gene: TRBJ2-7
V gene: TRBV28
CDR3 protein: CASSSTPGHSYEQYF
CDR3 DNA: TGTGCCAGCAGTTCCACCCCCGGACACTCCTACGAGCAGTACTTC

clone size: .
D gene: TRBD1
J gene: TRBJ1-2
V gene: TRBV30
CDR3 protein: CAWSRGLGYGYTF
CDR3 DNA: TGTGCCTGGAGCAGGGGGCTGGGCTATGGCTACACCTTC

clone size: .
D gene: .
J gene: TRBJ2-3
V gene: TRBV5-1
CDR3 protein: CASSLGGSTTDTQYF
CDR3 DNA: TGCGCCAGCAGCTTGGGCGGCTCTACCACAGATACGCAGTATTTT

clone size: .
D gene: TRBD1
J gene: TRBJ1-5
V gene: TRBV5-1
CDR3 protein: CASSLGDSPYQPQHF
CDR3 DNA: TGCGCCAGCAGCTTGGGGGACAGCCCATATCAGCCCCAGCATTTT

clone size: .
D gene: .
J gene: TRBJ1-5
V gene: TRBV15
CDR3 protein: CATSTGQNSNQPQHF
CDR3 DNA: TGTGCCACCAGCACAGGACAGAATAGCAATCAGCCCCAGCATTTT

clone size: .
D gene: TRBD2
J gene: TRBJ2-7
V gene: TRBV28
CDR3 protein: CASTPGGAFVYEQYF
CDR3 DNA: TGTGCCAGCACCCCGGGGGGGGCCTTCGTGTACGAGCAGTACTTC

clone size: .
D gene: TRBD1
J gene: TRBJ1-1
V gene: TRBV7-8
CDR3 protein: CASSGEQGNWYTEAFF
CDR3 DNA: TGTGCCAGCAGTGGGGAACAGGGGAATTGGTACACTGAAGCTTTCTTT

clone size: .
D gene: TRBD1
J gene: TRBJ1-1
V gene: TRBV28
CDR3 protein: CASNQGQGAYTEAFF
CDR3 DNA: TGTGCCAGCAACCAAGGACAGGGGGCGTACACTGAAGCTTTCTTT

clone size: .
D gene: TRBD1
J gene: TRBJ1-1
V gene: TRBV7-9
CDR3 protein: CASSRTGTGGTEAFF
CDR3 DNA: TGTGCCAGCAGCCGAACCGGGACAGGCGGCACTGAAGCTTTCTTT

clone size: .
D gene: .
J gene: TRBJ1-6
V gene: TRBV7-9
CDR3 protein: CASRETTENSPLHF
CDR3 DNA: TGTGCCAGCAGGGAAACGACAGAGAATTCACCCCTCCACTTT

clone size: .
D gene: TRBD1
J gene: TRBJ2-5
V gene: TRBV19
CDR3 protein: CASSIGQGAKTQYF
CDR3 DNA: TGTGCCAGTAGTATAGGGCAGGGGGCAAAGACCCAGTACTTC

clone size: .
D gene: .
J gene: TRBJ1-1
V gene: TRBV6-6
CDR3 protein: CASSYSARRNTEAFF
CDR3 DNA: TGTGCCAGCAGTTACTCGGCAAGGAGAAACACTGAAGCTTTCTTT

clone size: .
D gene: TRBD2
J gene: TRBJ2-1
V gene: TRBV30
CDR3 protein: CAWSVRSGRTYNEQFF
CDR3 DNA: TGTGCCTGGAGTGTACGTAGCGGGAGGACCTACAATGAGCAGTTCTTC

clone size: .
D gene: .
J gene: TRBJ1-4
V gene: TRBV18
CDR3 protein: CASSPQQGQPEMVFF
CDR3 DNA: TGTGCCAGCTCACCACAGCAAGGACAGCCCGAAATGGTGTTTTTT

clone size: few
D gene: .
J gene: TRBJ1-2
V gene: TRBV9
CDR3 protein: CASSPSTMDYGYTF
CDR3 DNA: TGTGCCAGCAGCCCTTCGACAATGGACTATGGCTACACCTTC

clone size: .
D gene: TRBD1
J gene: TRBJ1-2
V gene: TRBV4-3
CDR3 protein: CASSQETGAFGAGYTF
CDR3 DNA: TGCGCCAGCAGCCAAGAAACAGGGGCCTTTGGTGCTGGCTACACCTTC

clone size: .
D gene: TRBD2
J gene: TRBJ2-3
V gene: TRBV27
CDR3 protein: CASSLTLAGETDTQYF
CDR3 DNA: TGTGCCAGCAGTTTAACACTAGCGGGGGAAACAGATACGCAGTATTTT

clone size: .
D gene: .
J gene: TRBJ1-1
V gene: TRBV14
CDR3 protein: CASSQVSTATEAFF
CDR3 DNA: TGTGCCAGCAGCCAAGTTTCGACAGCCACTGAAGCTTTCTTT

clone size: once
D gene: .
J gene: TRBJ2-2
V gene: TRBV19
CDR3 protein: CASSIEGSGELFF
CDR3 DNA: TGTGCCAGTAGTATAGAGGGGAGCGGGGAGCTGTTTTTT

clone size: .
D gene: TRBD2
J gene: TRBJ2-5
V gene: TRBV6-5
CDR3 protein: CASSYSGLADGETQYF
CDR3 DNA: TGTGCCAGCAGTTACTCAGGACTAGCGGACGGAGAGACCCAGTACTTC

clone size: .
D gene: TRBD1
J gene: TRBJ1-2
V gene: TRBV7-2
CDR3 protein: CASSPSLQGRGYTF
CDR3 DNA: TGTGCCAGCAGCCCGAGCCTACAGGGGCGCGGCTACACCTTC

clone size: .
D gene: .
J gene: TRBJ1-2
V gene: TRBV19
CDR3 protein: CASSISPAAGAGGYTF
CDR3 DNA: TGTGCCAGTAGTATAAGTCCCGCCGCAGGGGCTGGTGGCTACACCTTC

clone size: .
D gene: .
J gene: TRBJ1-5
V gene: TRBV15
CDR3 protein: CATSIDGAIRRPQHF
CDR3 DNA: TGTGCCACCAGCATAGACGGTGCCATCCGTCGACCCCAGCATTTT

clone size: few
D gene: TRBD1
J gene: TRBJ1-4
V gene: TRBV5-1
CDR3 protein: CASRPNVQGATNEKLFF
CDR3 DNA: TGCGCCAGCAGGCCCAACGTACAGGGGGCAACTAATGAAAAACTGTTTTTT

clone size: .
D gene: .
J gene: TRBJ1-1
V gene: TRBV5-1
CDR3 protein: CASSSTGYTEAFF
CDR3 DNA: TGCGCCAGCAGCAGTACAGGGTATACTGAAGCTTTCTTT

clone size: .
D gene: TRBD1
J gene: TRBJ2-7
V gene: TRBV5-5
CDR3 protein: CASSSGQGFYEQYF
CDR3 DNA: TGTGCCAGCAGCTCGGGACAGGGCTTTTACGAGCAGTACTTC

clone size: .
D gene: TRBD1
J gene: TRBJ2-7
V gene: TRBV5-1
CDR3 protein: CASSLQGDEQYF
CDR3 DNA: TGCGCCAGCAGCTTGCAGGGGGACGAGCAGTACTTC

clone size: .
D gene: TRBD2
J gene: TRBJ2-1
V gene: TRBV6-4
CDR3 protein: CASSSAGEGNEQFF
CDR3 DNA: TGTGCCAGCAGTTCAGCGGGAGAGGGCAATGAGCAGTTCTTC

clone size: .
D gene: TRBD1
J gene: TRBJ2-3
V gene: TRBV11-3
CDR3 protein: CASSLGVRTGGTDTQYF
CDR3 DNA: TGTGCCAGCAGCTTAGGTGTACGGACAGGGGGCACAGATACGCAGTATTTT

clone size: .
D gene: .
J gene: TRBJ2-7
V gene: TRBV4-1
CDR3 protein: CASSQDQGWYEQYF
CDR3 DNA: TGCGCCAGCAGCCAAGACCAGGGTTGGTACGAGCAGTACTTC

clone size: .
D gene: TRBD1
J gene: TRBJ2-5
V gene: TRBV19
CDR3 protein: CASSFMAGGSYGHGLQETQYF
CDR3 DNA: TGTGCCAGTAGTTTTATGGCAGGGGGATCCTATGGACACGGGCTCCAAGAGACCCAGTACTTC

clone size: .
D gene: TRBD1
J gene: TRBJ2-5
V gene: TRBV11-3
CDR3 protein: CASSKGTGGFQETQYF
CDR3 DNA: TGTGCCAGCAGCAAAGGGACAGGGGGGTTCCAAGAGACCCAGTACTTC

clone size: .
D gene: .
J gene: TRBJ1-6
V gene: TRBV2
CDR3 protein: CASSDYSPLHF
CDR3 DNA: TGTGCCAGCAGTGACTATTCACCCCTCCACTTT

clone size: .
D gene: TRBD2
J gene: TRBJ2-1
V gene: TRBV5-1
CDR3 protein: CASSFTSGAHNEQFF
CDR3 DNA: TGCGCCAGCAGCTTCACTAGCGGGGCACACAATGAGCAGTTCTTC

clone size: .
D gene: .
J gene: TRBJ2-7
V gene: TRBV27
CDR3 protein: CASSLSQGWYEQYF
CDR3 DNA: TGTGCCAGCAGTTTATCGCAGGGTTGGTACGAGCAGTACTTC

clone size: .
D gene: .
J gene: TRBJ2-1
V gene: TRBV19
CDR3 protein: CASSIVRASSYNEQFF
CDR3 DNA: TGTGCCAGTAGTATAGTCAGGGCTAGCTCCTACAATGAGCAGTTCTTC

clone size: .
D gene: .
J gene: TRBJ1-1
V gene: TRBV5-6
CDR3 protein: CASSSGDTEAFF
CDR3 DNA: TGTGCCAGCAGCTCAGGGGACACTGAAGCTTTCTTT

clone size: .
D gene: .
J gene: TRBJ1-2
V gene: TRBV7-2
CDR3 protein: CASSLARSRGSYGYTF
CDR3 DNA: TGTGCCAGCAGCCTAGCACGGTCGCGGGGGAGCTATGGCTACACCTTC

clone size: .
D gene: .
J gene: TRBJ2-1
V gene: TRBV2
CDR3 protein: CASSDSGGWGFNEQFF
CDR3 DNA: TGTGCCAGCAGTGACTCAGGGGGGTGGGGGTTCAATGAGCAGTTCTTC

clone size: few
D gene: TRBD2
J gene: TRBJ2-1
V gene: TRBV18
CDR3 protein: CASSPPGLAGIVNEQFF
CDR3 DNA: TGTGCCAGCTCACCACCCGGTCTAGCGGGGATTGTTAATGAGCAGTTCTTC

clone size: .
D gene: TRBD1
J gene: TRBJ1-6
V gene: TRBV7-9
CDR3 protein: CASSLQGDSPLHF
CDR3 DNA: TGTGCCAGCAGCCTGCAGGGGGATTCACCCCTCCACTTT

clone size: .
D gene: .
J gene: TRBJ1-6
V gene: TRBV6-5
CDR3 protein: CASTSGVNSPLHF
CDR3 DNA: TGTGCCAGCACCTCAGGCGTCAATTCACCCCTCCACTTT

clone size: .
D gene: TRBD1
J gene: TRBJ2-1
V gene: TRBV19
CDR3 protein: CASSPQGTGVLF
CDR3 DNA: TGTGCCAGTAGTCCCCAAGGGACAGGGGTGCTCTTC

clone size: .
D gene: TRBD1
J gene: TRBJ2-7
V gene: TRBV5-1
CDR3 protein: CASSLTGGNYEQYF
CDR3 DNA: TGCGCCAGCAGCTTGACAGGGGGGAACTACGAGCAGTACTTC

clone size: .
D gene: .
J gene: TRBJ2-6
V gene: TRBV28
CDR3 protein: CASVTSSGANVLTF
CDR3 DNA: TGTGCCAGCGTTACGAGCTCTGGGGCCAACGTCCTGACTTTC